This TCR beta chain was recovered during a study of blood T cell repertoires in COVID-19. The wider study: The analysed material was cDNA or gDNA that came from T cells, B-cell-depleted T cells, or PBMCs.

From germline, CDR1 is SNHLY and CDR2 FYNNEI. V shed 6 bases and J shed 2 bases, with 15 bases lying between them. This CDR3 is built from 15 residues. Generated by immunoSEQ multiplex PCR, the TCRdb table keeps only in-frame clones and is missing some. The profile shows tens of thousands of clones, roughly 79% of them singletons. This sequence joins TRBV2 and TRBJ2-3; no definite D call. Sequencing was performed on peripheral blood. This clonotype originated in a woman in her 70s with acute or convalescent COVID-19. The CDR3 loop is CASSHPGLNTDTQYF. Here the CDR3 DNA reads TGTGCCAGCAGCCATCCCGGGTTGAACACAGATACGCAGTATTTT.